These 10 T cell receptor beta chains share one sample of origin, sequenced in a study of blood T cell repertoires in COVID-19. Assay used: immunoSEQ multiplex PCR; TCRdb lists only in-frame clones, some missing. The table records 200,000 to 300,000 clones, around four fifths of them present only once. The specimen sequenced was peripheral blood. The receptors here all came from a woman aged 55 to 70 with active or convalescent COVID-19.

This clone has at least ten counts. In nucleotides, the CDR3 is TGTGCCAGCAGTTTAGCCAGCAGGGGTTATGGCTACACCTTC. The encoded protein is CASSLASRGYGYTF. This sequence joins TRBV27 and TRBJ1-2; possible D gene TRBD1, 6 bases. Deletions cut 2 bases from V and 5 bases from J, with 12 bases between. The CDR3 covers 14 residues. Germline V CDR1 and CDR2: MNHEY, SMNVEV (reference sequence).

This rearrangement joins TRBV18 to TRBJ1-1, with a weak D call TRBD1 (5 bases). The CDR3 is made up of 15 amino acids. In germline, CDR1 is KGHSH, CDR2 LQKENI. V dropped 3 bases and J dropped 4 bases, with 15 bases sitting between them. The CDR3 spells CASSPGGAGGTEAFF. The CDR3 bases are TGTGCCAGCTCACCTGGCGGCGCGGGGGGCACTGAAGCTTTCTTT.

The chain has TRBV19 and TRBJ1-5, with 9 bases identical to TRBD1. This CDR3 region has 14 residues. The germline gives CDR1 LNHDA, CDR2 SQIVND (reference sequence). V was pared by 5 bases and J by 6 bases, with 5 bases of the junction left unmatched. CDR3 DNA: TGTGCCAGTAGTCTTGACAGGGGGTTTCAGCCCCAGCATTTT. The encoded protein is CASSLDRGFQPQHF.

The CDR3 region is CSVEGLTSGGEADTQYF. CDR3 sequence (DNA): TGCAGCGTTGAGGGATTGACTAGCGGGGGGGAGGCGGATACGCAGTATTTT. This chain links TRBV29-1 with TRBJ2-3, with 14 bases matching TRBD2. CDR1 is SQVTM, CDR2 ANQGSEA, per germline. Trimming removed 3 bases from V and 6 bases from J; junction bases left unmatched: 11. This CDR3 region has 17 residues.

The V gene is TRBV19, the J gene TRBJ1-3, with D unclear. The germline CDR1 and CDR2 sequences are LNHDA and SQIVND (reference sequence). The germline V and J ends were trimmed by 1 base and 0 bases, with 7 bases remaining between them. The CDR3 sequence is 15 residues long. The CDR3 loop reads CASSIGRYSGNTIYF. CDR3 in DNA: TGTGCCAGTAGTATAGGGAGGTACTCTGGAAACACCATATATTTT.

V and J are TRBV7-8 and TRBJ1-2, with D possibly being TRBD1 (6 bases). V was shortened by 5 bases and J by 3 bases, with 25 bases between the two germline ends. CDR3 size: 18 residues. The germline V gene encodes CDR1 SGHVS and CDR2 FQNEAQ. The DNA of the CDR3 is TGTGCCAGCAGCCCCCGGGGGCGGGGGAAGGGAGTGGACTATGGCTACACCTTC. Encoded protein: CASSPRGRGKGVDYGYTF.

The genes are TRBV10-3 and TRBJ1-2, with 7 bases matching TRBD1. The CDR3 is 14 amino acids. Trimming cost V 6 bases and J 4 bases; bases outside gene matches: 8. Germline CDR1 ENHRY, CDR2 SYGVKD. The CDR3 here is CAISSSGGSYGYTF. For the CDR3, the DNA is TGTGCCATCAGCAGTTCAGGGGGAAGCTATGGCTACACCTTC.

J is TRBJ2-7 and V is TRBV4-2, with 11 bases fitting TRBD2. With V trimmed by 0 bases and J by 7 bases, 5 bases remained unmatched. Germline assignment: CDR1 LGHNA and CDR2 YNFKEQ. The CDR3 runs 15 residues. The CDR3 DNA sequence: TGTGCCAGCAGCCAAGATCCCCTAGCGGGAGGTGAGCAGTACTTC. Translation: CASSQDPLAGGEQYF.

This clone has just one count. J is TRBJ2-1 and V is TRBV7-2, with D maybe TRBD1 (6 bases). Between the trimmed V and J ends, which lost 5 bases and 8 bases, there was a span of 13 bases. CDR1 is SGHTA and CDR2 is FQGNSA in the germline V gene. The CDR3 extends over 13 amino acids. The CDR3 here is CASSVQGTDEQFF. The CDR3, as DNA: TGTGCCAGCAGCGTACAGGGAACCGATGAGCAGTTCTTC.

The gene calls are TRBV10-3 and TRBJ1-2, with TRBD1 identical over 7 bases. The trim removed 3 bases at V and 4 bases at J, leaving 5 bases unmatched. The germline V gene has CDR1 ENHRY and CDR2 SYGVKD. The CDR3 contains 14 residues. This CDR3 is CAISDHGQAYGYTF. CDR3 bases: TGTGCCATCAGTGATCATGGACAGGCCTATGGCTACACCTTC.